One sample yielded the 14 T cell receptor beta chains listed below, sequenced in a study of early stage breast cancer tumors. Using immunoSEQ multiplex PCR, the repertoire was profiled, and TCRdb retains in-frame clones only, with some absent. The sample lists some 70,000 clones; 70% to 85% were seen once. Specimen: blood. These receptors all stem from a person between 55 and 69 years old with breast cancer.

The chain has TRBV6-1 and TRBJ2-3, with a possible D match to TRBD1 (6 bases). V dropped 5 bases and J dropped 4 bases, with 13 bases sitting between them. Per the germline V gene, CDR1 is MNHNS and CDR2 is SASEGT. The CDR3 consists of 14 residues. The CDR3 region has the DNA TGTGCCAGCAGTCTAGGGGGAGCGTCAGATACGCAGTATTTT. Translation: CASSLGGASDTQYF.

This clone was counted a single time. Written as DNA, the CDR3 is TGTGCCAGTAGTATAGATCTAATGGGCTTGGACAGCTATGGCTACACCTTC. Translating gives CASSIDLMGLDSYGYTF. The rearrangement uses TRBV19 and TRBJ1-2; D is possibly TRBD1 (6 bases). Germline CDR1 reads LNHDA; CDR2 reads SQIVND (reference sequence). The CDR3 is made up of 17 amino acids. V shed 0 bases and J shed 4 bases, with 18 bases lying between them. Together with reference TRBV19 and TRBJ1-2, the CDR3 gives the full variable domain: DGGITQSPKYLFRKEGQNVTLSCEQNLNHDAMYWYRQDPGQGLRLIYYSQIVNDFQKGDIAEGYSVSREKKESFPLTVTSAQKNPTAFYLCASSIDLMGLDSYGYTFGSGTRLTVV.

This clone turned up a few times. The genes are TRBV13 and TRBJ2-7; no clear D. This CDR3 region has 13 residues. V lost 4 bases, J lost 1 base, and 8 bases lay in between. Germline values: CDR1 PRHDT, CDR2 FYEKMQ (reference sequence). As DNA, the CDR3 is TGTGCCAGCAGCTCCGACGGATCCTACGAGCAGTACTTC. Translation gives CASSSDGSYEQYF.

The chain employs TRBV11-2 and TRBJ1-2; TRBD1 agrees at 9 bases. CDR1 is SGHAT and CDR2 is FQNNGV in the germline V gene. Trimming cost V 5 bases and J 3 bases; bases outside gene matches: 4. This CDR3 region has 14 residues. The CDR3 nucleotides read TGTGCCAGCAGCCAAGGACAGGGGTACTATGGCTACACCTTC. This gives the protein CASSQGQGYYGYTF.

The chain is built from TRBV15 and TRBJ1-4; D not certain. Germline CDR1 is LNHNV and CDR2 is YYDKDF (reference sequence). The CDR3 loop spans 15 amino acids. The V gene lost 3 bases and the J gene lost 8 bases, with 16 bases spanning the gap. The CDR3 sequence is CATSRPSGQEEKLFF. The CDR3 DNA is TGTGCCACCAGCAGGCCCTCGGGCCAAGAGGAAAAACTGTTTTTT.

The CDR3 loop is CASLSRYEQYF. The CDR3 coding sequence is TGTGCCAGCCTCAGTAGGTACGAGCAGTACTTC. J is TRBJ2-7 and V is TRBV28; D remains ambiguous. The CDR3 consists of 11 residues. Germline CDR1 reads MDHEN; CDR2 reads SYDVKM. V lost 8 bases to trimming and J lost 4 bases, with 9 bases between them.

The chain carries TRBV5-6 and TRBJ2-3; 7 positions match TRBD2. Per the germline V gene, CDR1 is SGHDT and CDR2 is YYEEEE. CDR3 length: 16 amino acids. Unmatched junction bases numbered 12, after V lost 4 bases and J lost 4 bases. CDR3 sequence reads: CASSNPGRLAADTQYF. In nucleotides, the CDR3 is TGTGCCAGCAGCAACCCCGGCCGACTAGCTGCAGATACGCAGTATTTT.

This chain uses TRBV7-2 with TRBJ2-7; 11 bases align to TRBD2. The V and J ends lost 0 bases and 0 bases, in that order; junction bases with no gene match: 4. Germline V lookup: CDR1 SGHTA, CDR2 FQGNSA. CDR3 length equals 17 residues. The CDR3 sequence: CASSLAALAGVSYEQYF. The CDR3 coding sequence is TGTGCCAGCAGCTTAGCCGCACTAGCGGGAGTCTCCTACGAGCAGTACTTC.

The gene calls are TRBV29-1 and TRBJ2-5; D may be TRBD2 (7 bases). Deletions cut 5 bases from V and 2 bases from J, with 18 bases between. Germline V gene sequence: CDR1 SQVTM, CDR2 ANQGSEA. The CDR3 contains 15 residues. The CDR3 sequence: CSVKRGGGLQETQYF. Written as DNA, the CDR3 is TGCAGCGTTAAACGGGGCGGGGGCCTACAAGAGACCCAGTACTTC. The complete variable domain, with remaining parts taken from reference TRBV29-1 and TRBJ2-5, reads SAVISQKPSRDICQRGTSLTIQCQVDSQVTMMFWYRQQPGQSLTLIATANQGSEATYESGFVIDKFPISRPNLTFSTLTVSNMSPEDSSIYLCSVKRGGGLQETQYFGPGTRLLVL.

V usage is TRBV19 and J usage is TRBJ1-2; D not resolved. This CDR3 region has 14 residues. Germline CDR1 reads LNHDA; CDR2 reads SQIVND (reference sequence). Trimming shortened V by 7 bases and J by 2 bases, and 14 bases separated the two germline ends. CDR3 nucleotide sequence: TGTGCCAGTATCCCTGGAGCGACGAACTATGGCTACACCTTC. The encoded protein is CASIPGATNYGYTF.

The V and J genes are TRBV28 and TRBJ1-3; weak D call: TRBD1 (6 bases). Germline V gives CDR1 MDHEN, CDR2 SYDVKM. The germline V and J ends were trimmed by 6 bases and 0 bases, with 9 bases remaining between them. The CDR3 is 14 amino acids. CDR3 nucleotides: TGTGCCAGCAGGCCAGGGGTCTCTGGAAACACCATATATTTT. Its translation: CASRPGVSGNTIYF.

The chain couples TRBV6-5 to TRBJ2-7; D gene ambiguous. CDR1 is MNHEY and CDR2 is SVGAGI in the germline V gene. CDR3 length: 14 amino acids. V gave up 6 bases and J gave up 0 bases, with 12 bases separating them. The CDR3 DNA sequence: TGTGCCAGCAGGCGAACAGAGAACTCCTACGAGCAGTACTTC. It translates to CASRRTENSYEQYF.

V is TRBV6-5 and J is TRBJ2-7; unclear D gene. The CDR3 is 12 residues long. The germline V and J ends were trimmed by 8 bases and 3 bases, with 11 bases remaining between them. Germline V gives CDR1 MNHEY, CDR2 SVGAGI. CDR3 region: CASVSAGYEQYF. CDR3 in DNA: TGTGCCAGCGTTTCCGCTGGCTACGAGCAGTACTTC.

This chain links TRBV25-1 with TRBJ2-7; D is undetermined. The CDR3 has 12 residues. The germline V and J ends were trimmed by 4 bases and 3 bases, with 7 bases remaining between them. Looked up from germline, CDR1 is MGHDK and CDR2 is SYGVNS. CDR3 sequence reads: CASSVWGYEQYF. The CDR3 bases are TGTGCCAGCAGTGTGTGGGGCTACGAGCAGTACTTC.